This T cell receptor (beta chain) was captured by sequencing in a study of T-cell reconstitution after alpha-beta-depleted transplantation in children. Study-wide points: About two months after transplant, alpha-beta T cells reportedly came from several hundred expanded graft clones. Newly produced T cells mostly accounted for T-cell counts and diversity one year post-transplant. For some patients, TCRbeta diversity was high at day 60 because of recipient T cells and thymic progenitors that survived.

Of note for this clonotype: Antigen unknown.

Unique molecular identifiers were used in preparing the TCRbeta library. A single record per CDR3 protein comes from TCRdb applying MiXCR to the PCR reads. The sample has about 600,000 distinct CDR3 sequences; 10% to 15% are singletons. CDR3 length: 17 residues. V shed 1 base and J 4 bases; nucleotides not matched to a gene: 10. Germline-derived CDR1 and CDR2 are SGHVS and FNYEAQ. This TCR was recovered from a male patient between 5 and 17 years old who had a stem cell transplant for acute myeloid leukemia, so the T cells may come from the graft donor. This chain uses TRBV7-6 with TRBJ2-3; TRBD2 aligns across 8 bases. The sequencing used PBMCs, mostly from graft donor cells, collected 360 days after TCRalphabeta/CD19-depleted stem cell transplant. CDR3 bases: TGTGCCAGCAGCTTAGAGCAGCGGGAGCCCCGGGCAGATACGCAGTATTTT. Translated, it gives CASSLEQREPRADTQYF.